This TCR beta chain was found in a study of control samples from healthy donors and cancer patients. Assay used: immunoSEQ multiplex PCR; TCRdb lists only in-frame clones, some missing. Among some 110,000 clones listed, around 89% were seen once. Germline V gene lookup returns CDR1 LGHNA and CDR2 YSLEER. This CDR3 comprises 17 residues. V was clipped by 3 bases and J by 1 base; unmatched bases: 8. V usage is TRBV4-3 and J usage is TRBJ1-4; 7 nucleotides line up with TRBD1. This clonotype originated in an older woman in good health. What was sequenced was blood. The CDR3: CASSQDFDRVTNEKLFF. The CDR3 DNA is TGCGCCAGCAGCCAGGACTTTGACAGGGTAACTAATGAAAAACTGTTTTTT.